This TCR beta chain was recovered during a study of post-analysis software for immune sequencing data. The study, taken as a whole, reports: By F measure, strong co-clustering occurred among samples prepared in the same batch. Roughly 5 TRBV segments, TRBV5-6, TRBV5-1 and TRBV20-1 among them, were found more frequent in patients than controls.

Germline-derived CDR1 and CDR2 are DFQATT and SNEGSKA (reference sequence). This CDR3 region has 11 residues. cDNA libraries of TCR beta carried unique molecular identifiers. Using its own MiXCR run on the PCR reads, TCRdb lists one record per CDR3 protein. The sample includes 750,000 to 950,000 distinct CDR3 sequences, roughly 50% of them seen just once. Details on this clonotype: Its antigen remains unknown. At one of its ends the junction is not consistent with the germline gene, which may arise from a read error.

The rearrangement links TRBV20-1 to TRBJ1-2, with unresolved D. The sequence derives from a girl aged 10 to 17 with multiple sclerosis. Material: blood. The CDR3 region is CSVRETVSSTF. The DNA for the CDR3 is TGCAGTGTTAGAGAAACTGTCAGTTCCACCTTC.